A selection of T cell receptor beta chains follows, all from one sample in a study of CXCR3-negative and CXCR3-positive naive CD8 T cells. Following a re-call of the 5' RACE reads, TCRdb has one entry per CDR3 protein and lacks DNA. This sample's table reports 6,000 to 7,500 distinct CDR3 sequences. Sequenced input: naive CXCR3+ CD8+ T cells from blood. These receptors came from a human donor in good health. Some clones in this sample may be carry-over from other donors' samples. Both conserved end residues are part of each CDR3. Each record gives: J gene, V gene, clone size, CDR3 protein. Only some rows state a clone size, as once, few, many or a class for expanded clones.

TRBJ2-1 TRBV29-1 medium-sized CSVEGWNYNEQFF
TRBJ2-1 TRBV5-5 . CASSLGQAGYNEQFF
TRBJ2-7 TRBV28 medium-sized CASSFRGPLDEQYF
TRBJ2-2 TRBV28 medium-sized CASSLDRVMTGELFF
TRBJ2-1 TRBV15 . CATRFPEKGGNEQFF
TRBJ2-7 TRBV6-6 . CASSLGTIVYEQYF
TRBJ2-7 TRBV29-1 . CSAGDRVYEQYF
TRBJ1-1 TRBV4-1 . CASSQAGTGVYTEAFF
TRBJ1-2 TRBV3-1 . CASSLTGIDGYTF
TRBJ1-2 TRBV2 . CASMAAQGNLYGYTF
TRBJ2-1 TRBV29-1 . CSGILAGVGNEQFF
TRBJ2-1 TRBV28 medium-sized CASSSSSGRRNEQFF
TRBJ1-1 TRBV19 . CASSWQGMNTEAFF
TRBJ2-3 TRBV4-1 . CASMGLDVNTQYF
TRBJ2-5 TRBV29-1 medium-sized CSVEGGWGQNLETQYF
TRBJ2-1 TRBV4-1 . CASKYRQGASNEQFF
TRBJ2-2 TRBV11-2 . CASSPRTGELFF
TRBJ2-7 TRBV7-9 . CASSPSRGTNSSYEQYF
TRBJ1-2 TRBV12-3/TRBV12-4 . CASSLGPESGYTF
TRBJ1-1 TRBV28 . CASSQYRTYLDTEAFF
TRBJ1-1 TRBV12-5 . CASGLRTVKTEAFF
TRBJ2-2 TRBV20-1 . CSARPRGTGELFF
TRBJ2-4 TRBV29-1 . CSVEDGNRDPKNIQYF
TRBJ2-3 TRBV19 medium-sized CATTSGYTDTQYF
TRBJ2-5 TRBV29-1 . CSVEDVGREETQYF
TRBJ2-1 TRBV7-6 . CASSPGGGWGNEQFF
TRBJ1-5 TRBV7-9 medium-sized CASSLEGGQPQHF
TRBJ1-1 TRBV28 . CASRPTRDGYTAEAFF
TRBJ2-1 TRBV20-1 medium-sized CSPNRASGSTGSYNEQFF
TRBJ2-2 TRBV5-5 . CASSYSSGGITGELFF
TRBJ2-5 TRBV7-9 . CASLPDQETQYF
TRBJ1-5 TRBV6-1 . CASRKVEVPNQPQHF
TRBJ2-1 TRBV4-1 . CASSPLVLTVYNEQFF
TRBJ2-7 TRBV5-1 . CASRTSGTYEQYF
TRBJ1-1 TRBV5-1 . CASSLETTALEAFF
TRBJ2-1 TRBV29-1 . CSVLLASGRISYNEQFF
TRBJ2-2 TRBV20-1 medium-sized CSARHRGTGELFF
TRBJ1-1 TRBV29-1 medium-sized CSVETGGLEAFF
TRBJ1-1 TRBV7-8 medium-sized CASSSGQGAGTEAFF
TRBJ2-2 TRBV11-2 medium-sized CASSRGTSGGELFF
TRBJ1-2 TRBV6-2/TRBV6-3 medium-sized CASSTGYYGYTF
TRBJ2-2 TRBV5-1 . CASSDRGAGEMFF
TRBJ2-7 TRBV6-4 . CASSDWWRGGTYEQYF
TRBJ2-7 TRBV29-1 medium-sized CSVASGRTYEQYF
TRBJ1-1 TRBV29-1 medium-sized CSVEVPNTEAFF
TRBJ2-1 TRBV14 . CASSQLSSYNEQFF
TRBJ2-5 TRBV5-1 medium-sized CASSISTVPGETQYF
TRBJ1-2 TRBV29-1 . CSVPSDQNYGYTF
TRBJ2-6 TRBV20-1 medium-sized CSARERLMYGANVLTF
TRBJ2-3 TRBV4-3 medium-sized CASSPAWASGNTDTQYF
TRBJ2-7 TRBV29-1 medium-sized CSAIGTGYTYEQYF
TRBJ2-1 TRBV7-8 . CASSLYRDIYNEQFF
TRBJ2-2 TRBV27 medium-sized CASSSGQGVWTGELFF
TRBJ2-7 TRBV28 medium-sized CASRASGGGYEQYF
TRBJ1-2 TRBV20-1 medium-sized CSARDPGPVYGYTF
TRBJ2-1 TRBV10-3 . CAISGDNYNEQFF
TRBJ2-1 TRBV29-1 . CSVEGTRTSEYNEQFF
TRBJ2-7 TRBV28 . CAGSSPSTSGAYEQYF
TRBJ1-5 TRBV27 . CASRVQGNNQPQHF
TRBJ2-7 TRBV20-1 . CSARLRREIPYEQYF